The present T cell receptor beta chain was sequenced within a study of HIV-infected patients and healthy controls. J gave up 7 bases and V 6 bases, and 5 bases lay outside the gene matches. There are 13 residues in the CDR3. MiXCR was run by TCRdb on the 5' RACE reads, yielding one entry per CDR3 protein. The table records tens of thousands of distinct CDR3 sequences, roughly 16% of them present only once. The genes are TRBV12-3 or TRBV12-4 and TRBJ1-4, with 7 bases fitting TRBD1. The sequence derives from a human donor in good health. The sequenced sample consisted of CD4+ T cells from blood. CDR3 DNA sequence: TGTGCCAGCAGCCCCGACAGGGTTGAAAAACTGTTTTTT. Translated, it gives CASSPDRVEKLFF.